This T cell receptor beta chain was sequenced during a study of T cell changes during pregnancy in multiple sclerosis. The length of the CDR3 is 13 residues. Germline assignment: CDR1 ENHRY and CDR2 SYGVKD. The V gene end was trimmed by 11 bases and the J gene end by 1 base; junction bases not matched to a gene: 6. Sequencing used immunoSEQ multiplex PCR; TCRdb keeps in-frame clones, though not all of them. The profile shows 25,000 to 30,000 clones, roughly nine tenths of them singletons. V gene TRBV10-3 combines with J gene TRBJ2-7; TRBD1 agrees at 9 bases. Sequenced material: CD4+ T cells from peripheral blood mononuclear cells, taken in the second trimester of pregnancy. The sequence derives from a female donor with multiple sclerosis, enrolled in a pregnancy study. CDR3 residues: CAATGGPSYEQYF. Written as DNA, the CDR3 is TGTGCCGCGACAGGGGGACCTTCCTACGAGCAGTACTTC.